This TCR beta chain appears in the sequencing data of a study of radiation and T cells in renal cell carcinoma. Findings and caveats of the study: In blood, top tumor clones expanded by 2 weeks, shrinking by 4.

The time point here: baseline pretreatment blood. This sample's treatment: 15 Gy SBRT to primary tumor, nephrectomy 4 weeks later. Radiation-treated patients gave blood at baseline, week 2 and week 4. This clone is medium-sized. Its target is not known. The method was immunoSEQ multiplex PCR; TCRdb's version includes in-frame clones alone and lacks a portion of them. This table holds 45,000 to 65,000 clones, roughly three quarters found once. This CDR3 is 14 amino acids long. Germline V gene lookup returns CDR1 SEHNR and CDR2 FQNEAQ (reference sequence). V lost 1 base and J 4 bases, leaving 10 bases between the germline ends.

The source was blood, collected from a patient whose treatment included radiotherapy and nephrectomy. This receptor was taken from a man in his sixties with renal cell carcinoma. The chain carries TRBV7-9 and TRBJ1-2; D call uncertain. The CDR3: CASSLVQILYGYTF. The CDR3, as DNA: TGTGCCAGCAGCTTAGTGCAGATCCTCTATGGCTACACCTTC.